This T cell receptor beta chain emerged from a study of low-dose radiotherapy and immunotherapy resistance in tumors. This clonotype was seen at least ten times. Primers targeting TRAV and TRBV primed first-strand cDNA, covering alpha and beta chains. The authors ran 15 to 20 PCR cycles to amplify TCRs with a constant-region primer and V-primer adapter. In TCRdb, the reads were re-called with MiXCR into one record per CDR3 protein. The sample lists around 80,000 distinct CDR3 sequences, about 17% occurring once. Time point: after trial treatment. Treatment of the sample: LDRT plus nivolumab, ipilimumab, low-dose cyclophosphamide and aspirin (RACIN trial). This CDR3 region has 17 residues. The V end was cut by 0 bases, the J end by 5 bases, with 17 bases between. The germline gives CDR1 MNHEY, CDR2 SMNVEV (reference sequence).

This sample comprised PBMCs, obtained after low-dose radiotherapy plus immunotherapy. This clonotype originated in a male donor with prostate cancer. The chain uses TRBV27 and TRBJ1-5; weak D call: TRBD1 (6 bases). The CDR3 loop is CASSLSTGRNGDQPQHF. The CDR3 DNA is TGTGCCAGCAGTTTATCTACAGGGAGAAATGGCGATCAGCCCCAGCATTTT.